The clone carrying this T cell receptor (beta chain) was recorded at least ten times. The CDR3 is 14 residues long. CDR1 is ENHRY and CDR2 is SYGVKD in the germline V gene. Trimming took 7 bases from V and 8 from J; bases not matched to a gene: 10. RNA transcripts gave rise to amplified TCR beta CDR3 regions. The TCR CDR3 was amplified in a first-round RT-PCR using the HTBI primer set. From the multiplex PCR reads, TCRdb called clonotypes with MiXCR, one entry per CDR3 protein. Of around 300,000 distinct CDR3 sequences listed, about an eighth are singletons. The entry originates in a study of T cells in Graves' hyperthyroidism and ophthalmopathy. It was 8 to 10 ml of fresh peripheral blood that supplied the PBMCs.

The sequencing input was blood. This TCR came from a woman under 40 with Graves' hyperthyroidism that later progressed to Graves' ophthalmopathy. This chain connects TRBV10-3 to TRBJ2-1, with 8 bases fitting TRBD1. The CDR3: CAITSSDRVHEQFF. Here the CDR3 DNA reads TGTGCCATCACAAGTTCGGACAGGGTCCATGAGCAGTTCTTC.